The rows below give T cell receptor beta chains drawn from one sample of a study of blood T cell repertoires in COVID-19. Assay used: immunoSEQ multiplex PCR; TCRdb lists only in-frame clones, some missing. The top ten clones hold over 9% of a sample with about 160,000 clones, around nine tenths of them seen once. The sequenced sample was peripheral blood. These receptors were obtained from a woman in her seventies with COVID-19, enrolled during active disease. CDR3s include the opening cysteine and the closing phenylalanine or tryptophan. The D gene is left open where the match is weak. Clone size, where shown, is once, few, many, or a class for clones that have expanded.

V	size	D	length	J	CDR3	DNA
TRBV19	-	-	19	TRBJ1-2	CASTPAQGGHREMYYGYTF	TGTGCCAGTACCCCAGCGCAGGGAGGGCACCGAGAAATGTACTATGGCTACACCTTC
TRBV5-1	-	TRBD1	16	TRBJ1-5	CASSLGQGASNQPQHF	TGCGCCAGCAGCTTGGGACAGGGGGCAAGCAATCAGCCCCAGCATTTT
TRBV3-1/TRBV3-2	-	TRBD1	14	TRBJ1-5	CASSPRTGSQPQHF	TGTGCCAGCAGCCCCCGGACAGGCAGTCAGCCCCAGCATTTT
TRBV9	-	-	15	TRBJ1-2	CASSSESATAWGYTF	TGTGCCAGCAGCTCGGAATCCGCGACAGCCTGGGGCTACACCTTC
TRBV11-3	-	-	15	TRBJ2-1	CASSASRGTYNEQFF	TGTGCCAGCAGCGCCTCGAGGGGGACCTACAATGAGCAGTTCTTC
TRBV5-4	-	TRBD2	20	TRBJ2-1	CASSPSGTSGGAGREHEQFF	TGTGCCAGCAGCCCCTCCGGGACTAGCGGGGGAGCCGGGCGAGAACATGAGCAGTTCTTC
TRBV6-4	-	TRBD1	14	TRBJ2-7	CASPMGQGAYEQYF	TGTGCCAGCCCGATGGGACAGGGGGCCTACGAGCAGTACTTC
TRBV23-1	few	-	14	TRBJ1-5	CASSPPGTNQPQHF	TGCGCCAGCAGTCCCCCGGGTACCAATCAGCCCCAGCATTTT
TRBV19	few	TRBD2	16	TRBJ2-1	CASTPIGTSSYNEQFF	TGTGCCAGTACCCCCATCGGGACTAGCTCATACAATGAGCAGTTCTTC
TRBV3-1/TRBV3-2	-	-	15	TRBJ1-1	CASSLYSRANTEAFF	TGTGCCAGCAGCCTCTATTCCAGGGCGAACACTGAAGCTTTCTTT
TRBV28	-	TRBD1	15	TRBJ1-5	CASSLGTGGFQPQHF	TGTGCCAGCAGTTTAGGGACAGGGGGCTTTCAGCCCCAGCATTTT
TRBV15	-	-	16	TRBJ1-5	CATSARPGVGNQPQHF	TGTGCCACCAGCGCCCGTCCGGGGGTCGGCAATCAGCCCCAGCATTTT
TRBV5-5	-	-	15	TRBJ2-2	CASSLGPGSTGELFF	TGTGCCAGCAGCTTGGGTCCTGGGAGCACCGGGGAGCTGTTTTTT
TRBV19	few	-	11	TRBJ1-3	CASPTRDTIYF	TGTGCCAGCCCAACTAGGGACACCATATATTTT
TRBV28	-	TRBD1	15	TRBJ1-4	CASKTSGTVNEKLFF	TGTGCCAGCAAGACTTCCGGGACAGTTAATGAAAAACTGTTTTTT
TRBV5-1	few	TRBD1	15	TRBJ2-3	CASSPLTGGTDTQYF	TGCGCCAGCAGCCCACTGACAGGGGGCACAGATACGCAGTATTTT
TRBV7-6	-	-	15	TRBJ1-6	CASSLGAGTNSPLHF	TGTGCCAGCAGCTTAGGGGCAGGAACCAATTCACCCCTCCACTTT
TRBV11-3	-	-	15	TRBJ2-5	CASSPSTGQQETQYF	TGTGCCAGCAGCCCTTCAACTGGACAGCAAGAGACCCAGTACTTC
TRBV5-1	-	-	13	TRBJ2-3	CASSSNAPDTQYF	TGCGCCAGCAGTTCTAATGCCCCAGATACGCAGTATTTT
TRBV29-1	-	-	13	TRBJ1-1	CSVALTGNTEAFF	TGCAGCGTAGCTCTGACAGGCAACACTGAAGCTTTCTTT
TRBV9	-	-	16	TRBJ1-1	CASSEPSGQLNTEAFF	TGTGCCAGCAGCGAGCCGTCTGGACAGCTGAACACTGAAGCTTTCTTT
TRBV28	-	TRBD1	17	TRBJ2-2	CASSRTGTGRPTGELFF	TGTGCCAGCAGTCGAACCGGGACAGGGAGACCCACCGGGGAGCTGTTTTTT